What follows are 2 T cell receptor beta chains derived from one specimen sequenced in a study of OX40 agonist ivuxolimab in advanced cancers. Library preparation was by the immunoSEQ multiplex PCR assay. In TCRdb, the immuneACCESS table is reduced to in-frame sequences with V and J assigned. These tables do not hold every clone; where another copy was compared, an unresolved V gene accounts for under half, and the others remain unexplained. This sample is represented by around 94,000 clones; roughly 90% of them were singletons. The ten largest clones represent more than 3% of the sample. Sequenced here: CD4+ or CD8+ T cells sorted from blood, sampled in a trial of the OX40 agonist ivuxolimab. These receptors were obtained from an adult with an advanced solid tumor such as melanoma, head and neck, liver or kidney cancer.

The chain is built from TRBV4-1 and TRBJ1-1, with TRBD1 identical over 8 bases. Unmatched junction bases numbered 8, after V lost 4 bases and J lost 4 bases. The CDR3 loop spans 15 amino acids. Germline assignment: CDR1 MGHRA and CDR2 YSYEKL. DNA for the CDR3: TGCGCCAGCAGCCTCAATATGCAGGGGGCCACTGAAGCTTTCTTT. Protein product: CASSLNMQGATEAFF.

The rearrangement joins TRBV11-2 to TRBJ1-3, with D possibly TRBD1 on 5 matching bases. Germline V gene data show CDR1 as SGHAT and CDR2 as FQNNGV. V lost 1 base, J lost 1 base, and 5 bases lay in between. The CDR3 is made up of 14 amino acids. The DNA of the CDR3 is TGTGCCAGCAGCTTAGCAGGGTCTGGAAACACCATATATTTT. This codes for CASSLAGSGNTIYF. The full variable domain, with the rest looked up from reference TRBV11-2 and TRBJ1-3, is EAGVAQSPRYKIIEKRQSVAFWCNPISGHATLYWYQQILGQGPKLLIQFQNNGVVDDSQLPKDRFSAERLKGVDSTLKIQPAKLEDSAVYLCASSLAGSGNTIYFGEGSWLTVV.